A single sample gave rise to the 7 T cell receptor beta chains below, sequenced in a study of blood T cell repertoires in COVID-19 (dated by TCRdb to the early 2020s). Library preparation used the immunoSEQ multiplex PCR assay. TCRdb stores this immuneACCESS table with in-frame sequences only. Part of the clones is absent; in the studies checked, under half of the shortfall reflects unresolved V genes, and no reason is known for the rest. The table for this sample lists 220,000 or so clones; approximately 77% of them were counted only once. The ten largest clones represent 3.6% of the sample. Sequencing was done on a sample of peripheral blood. These receptors all come from a woman over 75 with acute or convalescent COVID-19.

This clone was recorded only once. This rearrangement joins TRBV5-5 to TRBJ1-2, with TRBD1 identical over 7 bases. V shed 1 base and J 4 bases; nucleotides not matched to a gene: 7. Germline loops: CDR1 SGHKS, CDR2 YYEKEE (reference sequence). CDR3 size: 15 residues. CDR3 nucleotide sequence: TGTGCCAGCAGCTTGCGGAGGGGGCAAAGCTATGGCTACACCTTC. Translating it yields CASSLRRGQSYGYTF.

The table lists this clone with a count of one. This rearrangement joins TRBV10-3 to TRBJ1-5; 7 nucleotides line up with TRBD1. The V gene end was trimmed by 3 bases and the J gene end by 7 bases; junction bases not matched to a gene: 9. Per germline, CDR1 ENHRY and CDR2 SYGVKD. The CDR3 consists of 15 residues. CDR3 coding DNA: TGTGCCATCAGTGACTCAGGGGGTCCTCGGCAGCCCCAGCATTTT. It specifies CAISDSGGPRQPQHF.

V is TRBV6-5 and J is TRBJ1-5; no clear D gene. The germline gives CDR1 MNHEY, CDR2 SVGAGI. The CDR3 extends over 13 amino acids. Deletions cut 8 bases from V and 1 base from J, with 9 bases between. The CDR3 region is CASAFGSNQPQHF. The CDR3 region has the DNA TGTGCCAGCGCGTTCGGGAGCAATCAGCCCCAGCATTTT.

The rearrangement uses TRBV7-2 and TRBJ1-5; 10 nucleotides align to TRBD1. V was clipped by 6 bases and J by 1 base; unmatched bases: 15. CDR3 size: 19 residues. The V gene's germline CDR1 is SGHTA and CDR2 FQGNSA. The CDR3 sequence: CASSLEATGGAGSNQPQHF. In DNA, the CDR3 is TGTGCCAGCAGTCTGGAGGCGACAGGGGGCGCAGGAAGCAATCAGCCCCAGCATTTT.

This chain uses TRBV28 with TRBJ1-6; tentative D call: TRBD1 (5 bases). The CDR3 contains 17 residues. The V gene lost 4 bases and the J gene lost 5 bases, with 18 bases spanning the gap. In germline, CDR1 is MDHEN, CDR2 SYDVKM. CDR3: CASSSTPLGLNNSPLHF. For the CDR3, the DNA is TGTGCCAGCAGTTCCACTCCTCTGGGGCTAAATAATTCACCCCTCCACTTT.

The rearrangement links TRBV7-2 to TRBJ1-1; 7 bases line up with TRBD1. This CDR3 is 15 amino acids long. CDR1 SGHTA and CDR2 FQGNSA come from the germline V gene. The junction had 8 bases not matched to a gene; V was cut back by 3 bases and J by 4 bases. In DNA form, the CDR3 reads TGTGCCAGCAGCTTTGCCGAGGGGGCGGGCACTGAAGCTTTCTTT. Its protein product is CASSFAEGAGTEAFF.

V and J are TRBV6-1 and TRBJ1-5; D remains ambiguous. The CDR3 runs to 16 residues. V lost 2 bases and J lost 0, with 11 bases in between. CDR1 and CDR2 from the germline V gene are MNHNS and SASEGT. CDR3 bases: TGTGCCAGCAGTGAATTAGTGAGATATAGCAATCAGCCCCAGCATTTT. Translation: CASSELVRYSNQPQHF.